These 30 T cell receptor beta chains share one sample of origin, sequenced in a study of T-cell reconstitution after alpha-beta-depleted transplantation in children. Using unique molecular identifiers, the investigators prepared the TCRbeta library. TCRdb passed the PCR reads through MiXCR, listing each CDR3 protein once. Here the sample spans roughly 100,000 distinct CDR3 sequences, 4.5% to 7.5% being singletons. Specimen: PBMCs, mostly from graft donor cells, collected 60 days after TCRalphabeta/CD19-depleted stem cell transplant. The receptors were gathered from a female patient aged 2 to 10 who had a stem cell transplant for Fanconi anemia, so the T cells may come from the graft donor.

This clonotype occurred many times. V is TRBV5-1 and J is TRBJ1-1; no clear D. The length of the CDR3 is 13 residues. The germline gives CDR1 SGHRS, CDR2 YFSETQ. Trimming took 4 bases from V and 3 from J, leaving 10 bases between them. CDR3 region: CASSLGQDTEAFF. The CDR3 DNA is TGCGCCAGCAGCCTCGGGCAAGACACTGAAGCTTTCTTT. The variable domain in full, completed from reference TRBV5-1 and TRBJ1-1, reads KAGVTQTPRYLIKTRGQQVTLSCSPISGHRSVSWYQQTPGQGLQFLFEYFSETQRNKGNFPGRFSGRQFSNSRSEMNVSTLELGDSALYLCASSLGQDTEAFFGQGTRLTVV.

In its sample, this clonotype was seen many times. The chain recombines TRBV12-3 or TRBV12-4 with TRBJ1-5, with D possibly TRBD1 on 5 matching bases. V lost 4 bases to trimming and J lost 4 bases, with 5 bases between them. This CDR3 is 12 amino acids long. The CDR3 sequence is CASSSGNQPQHF. CDR3 DNA: TGTGCCAGCAGTTCAGGGAATCAGCCCCAGCATTTT.

This clonotype was picked up many times. This sequence joins TRBV10-3 and TRBJ2-7; D uncertain. Germline V CDR1 and CDR2: ENHRY, SYGVKD. The CDR3 extends over 15 amino acids. The V end lost 0 bases, the J end lost 4 bases, and 13 bases lay between the germline ends. CDR3 sequence reads: CAISESEVPTYEQYF. The DNA for the CDR3 is TGTGCCATCAGTGAGTCGGAAGTCCCCACTTACGAGCAGTACTTC.

Many counts were recorded for this clonotype. The chain employs TRBV7-8 and TRBJ2-2; D may be TRBD1 (6 bases). V was cut by 5 bases and J by 7 bases, with 20 bases left in between. The CDR3 runs 16 residues. CDR1 and CDR2 from the germline V gene are SGHVS and FQNEAQ. The CDR3 DNA sequence: TGTGCCAGCAGCCCTCGGGACACTGTAGATGTCGGGGAGCTGTTTTTT. Its translation is CASSPRDTVDVGELFF.

This clonotype occurred many times. The chain combines TRBV5-1 with TRBJ1-4; 7 nucleotides line up with TRBD1. This CDR3 has 16 amino acids. The germline gives CDR1 SGHRS, CDR2 YFSETQ. V dropped 3 bases and J dropped 0; count of bases not matched to a gene: 5. CDR3 coding DNA: TGCGCCAGCAGCTGGGGGGACAGATCAACTAATGAAAAACTGTTTTTT. Amino acids: CASSWGDRSTNEKLFF.

The chain is built from TRBV2 and TRBJ2-7; perhaps TRBD1 as D (6 bases). This CDR3 contains 13 residues. Germline CDR1 SNHLY, CDR2 FYNNEI. V was clipped by 6 bases and J by 4 bases, with 13 bases between them. CDR3 bases: TGTGCCAGCAGGAGATTTACAGGGTACGAGCAGTACTTC. This codes for CASRRFTGYEQYF.

There are many counts of this clonotype. The chain employs TRBV6-5 and TRBJ2-2; 7 bases are a match to TRBD2. The CDR3 loop spans 14 amino acids. J lost 0 bases, V lost 8 bases, and 3 bases had no gene match. Germline assignment: CDR1 MNHEY and CDR2 SVGAGI. CDR3 protein: CASYGLANTGELFF. The CDR3 nucleotides are TGTGCCAGCTACGGACTAGCGAACACCGGGGAGCTGTTTTTT.

Ten or more counts support this clonotype. V gene TRBV5-6 combines with J gene TRBJ1-5; 7 bases are shared with TRBD1. Looked up from germline, CDR1 is SGHDT and CDR2 is YYEEEE. J lost 7 bases, V lost 1 base, and 2 bases had no gene match. This CDR3 spans 13 amino acids. Here the CDR3 reads CASSLNRGQPQHF. The CDR3 DNA reads TGTGCCAGCAGCTTGAACAGGGGACAGCCCCAGCATTTT.

The chain is built from TRBV5-4 and TRBJ2-3, with 9 bases aligning to TRBD2. Looked up from germline, CDR1 is SGHNT and CDR2 is YYREEE (reference sequence). This CDR3 region has 17 residues. Losses at the gene ends were 0 bases for V and 4 bases for J; bases not matched to a gene: 9. CDR3 residues: CASSLAYGREGADTQYF. The CDR3 DNA reads TGTGCCAGCAGCTTGGCCTACGGGCGGGAGGGCGCAGATACGCAGTATTTT.

In this sample, this clonotype turned up many times. The V gene is TRBV5-1, the J gene TRBJ2-5; D is ambiguous. Germline loops: CDR1 SGHRS, CDR2 YFSETQ. Trimming removed 5 bases from V and 2 bases from J, with 10 bases in between. This CDR3 spans 13 amino acids. The CDR3 coding sequence is TGCGCCAGCAGTATCCTTTCGCAAGAGACCCAGTACTTC. Its translation is CASSILSQETQYF.

The gene calls are TRBV20-1 and TRBJ2-7, with TRBD1 matching 7 bases. V shed 5 bases and J 6 bases; nucleotides not matched to a gene: 13. This CDR3 region has 14 residues. Germline V lookup: CDR1 DFQATT, CDR2 SNEGSKA (reference sequence). CDR3 sequence (DNA): TGCAGTGCTCCCCGACAGGGTGCTAGGGGCGAGCAGTACTTC. Its protein product is CSAPRQGARGEQYF.

In its sample, this clonotype was seen many times. The J gene is TRBJ2-2, the V gene TRBV24-1; the match to TRBD1 covers 7 bases. This CDR3 has 13 amino acids. After removal of 7 bases from V and 6 bases from J, the junction contained 4 bases not matched to a gene. The germline gives CDR1 KGHDR, CDR2 SFDVKD. CDR3 sequence reads: CATSQGDAGELFF. CDR3 DNA sequence: TGTGCCACCAGCCAGGGGGATGCCGGGGAGCTGTTTTTT.

This clonotype was recorded many times. The gene calls are TRBV24-1 and TRBJ2-3, with unresolved D. V was cut by 3 bases and J by 2 bases, with 2 bases left in between. Germline values: CDR1 KGHDR, CDR2 SFDVKD. The CDR3 consists of 12 residues. Here the CDR3 reads CATSDATDTQYF. The DNA for the CDR3 is TGTGCCACCAGTGATGCCACAGATACGCAGTATTTT.

This clonotype was detected ten times or more. The gene calls are TRBV7-8 and TRBJ2-1, with D possibly TRBD2 on 6 matching bases. This CDR3 comprises 16 residues. The ends were cut back, 5 bases at V and 4 bases at J, with 18 bases in the middle. Germline V lookup: CDR1 SGHVS, CDR2 FQNEAQ. The CDR3 spells CASSSPKRLVYNEQFF. The CDR3 bases are TGTGCCAGCAGCAGTCCGAAAAGACTAGTTTACAATGAGCAGTTCTTC.

This clonotype was found many times. The V and J genes are TRBV7-8 and TRBJ2-6; D is possibly TRBD1 (7 bases). The CDR3 extends over 18 amino acids. V was shortened by 0 bases and J by 0 bases, with 12 bases between the two germline ends. Germline V gene sequence: CDR1 SGHVS, CDR2 FQNEAQ. CDR3 nucleotide sequence: TGTGCCAGCAGCTTAGCGACAGGGAGGTACTCTGGGGCCAACGTCCTGACTTTC. It is translated as CASSLATGRYSGANVLTF.

The gene calls are TRBV11-2 and TRBJ2-1, with 7 bases lining up with TRBD2. The germline CDR1 and CDR2 sequences are SGHAT and FQNNGV. V lost 5 bases and J lost 5; bases outside the gene matches: 18. The CDR3 has 18 amino acids. CDR3 nucleotides: TGTGCCAGCAGCGTACTATCGGGGGACTACCCCATGGACAATGAGCAGTTCTTC. It codes for CASSVLSGDYPMDNEQFF. The full variable domain, in which reference TRBV11-2 and TRBJ2-1 provide the parts outside the CDR3, is EAGVAQSPRYKIIEKRQSVAFWCNPISGHATLYWYQQILGQGPKLLIQFQNNGVVDDSQLPKDRFSAERLKGVDSTLKIQPAKLEDSAVYLCASSVLSGDYPMDNEQFFGPGTRLTVL.

This clonotype appeared a few times. The V gene is TRBV11-2, the J gene TRBJ2-3; 8 positions match TRBD2. Germline assignment: CDR1 SGHAT and CDR2 FQNNGV. V was clipped by 5 bases and J by 0 bases; unmatched bases: 22. This CDR3 region has 21 residues. Here the CDR3 reads CASSPLPRRLAGETSTDTQYF. CDR3 nucleotides: TGTGCCAGCAGCCCTCTCCCCAGACGTCTAGCGGGTGAAACTAGCACAGATACGCAGTATTTT.

There are many counts of this clonotype. J is TRBJ2-3 and V is TRBV20-1; tentative D call: TRBD2 (7 bases). Trimming removed 2 bases from V and 3 bases from J, with 18 bases in between. The CDR3 totals 16 residues. CDR1 and CDR2 (germline): DFQATT, SNEGSKA (reference sequence). CDR3 in DNA: TGCAGTGCTAGATTCGGTGGAGGGGGGGCGACAGATACGCAGTATTTT. Its translation: CSARFGGGGATDTQYF.

The V call is TRBV18, the J call TRBJ2-7; D is ambiguous. V dropped 3 bases and J dropped 4 bases, with 7 bases sitting between them. The CDR3 is 12 residues long. Germline V gene data show CDR1 as KGHSH and CDR2 as LQKENI. The chain's CDR3 is CASSPSRYEQYF. The CDR3 nucleotides read TGTGCCAGCTCACCCTCCCGATACGAGCAGTACTTC.

This clonotype was seen many times. The CDR3 protein is CASSVDVGSYGYTF. In DNA, the CDR3 is TGTGCCAGCAGCGTAGACGTCGGGAGCTATGGCTACACCTTC. V and J are TRBV9 and TRBJ1-2; D gene uncertain. V was clipped by 0 bases and J by 4 bases, with 10 bases between them. CDR3 size: 14 residues. Germline V gene data show CDR1 as SGDLS and CDR2 as YYNGEE.

The chain recombines TRBV12-3 or TRBV12-4 with TRBJ2-3; 14 bases are shared with TRBD2. This CDR3 region has 19 residues. The V and J ends lost 1 base and 0 bases, in that order; junction bases with no gene match: 6. The CDR3 DNA follows: TGTGCCAGCAGTTTAGGACTAGCGGGAGGGGGCTGGAGCACAGATACGCAGTATTTT. Amino acids: CASSLGLAGGGWSTDTQYF.

This clonotype was recorded many times. The chain recombines TRBV7-9 with TRBJ1-4; no clear D. Germline V gene sequence: CDR1 SEHNR, CDR2 FQNEAQ (reference sequence). The CDR3 loop spans 16 amino acids. Trimming shortened V by 0 bases and J by 5 bases, and 13 bases separated the two germline ends. CDR3 DNA: TGTGCCAGCAGCTTAGCGCCTACAGCGTTCAATGAAAAACTGTTTTTT. Its translation: CASSLAPTAFNEKLFF.

This clonotype was found many times. The V call is TRBV20-1, the J call TRBJ1-1; D is unclear. CDR3 length equals 13 residues. V shed 3 bases and J shed 4 bases, with 12 bases lying between them. From germline, CDR1 is DFQATT and CDR2 SNEGSKA (reference sequence). The CDR3 DNA is TGCAGTGCTAGTAAAAGGATGGGCACTGAAGCTTTCTTT. Translated: CSASKRMGTEAFF.

This clonotype was observed a few times. The V and J genes are TRBV12-3 or TRBV12-4 and TRBJ1-5, with 7 bases matching TRBD1. This CDR3 region has 16 residues. V trimming: 4 bases; J trimming: 0 bases; junction bases outside the gene matches: 6. Here the CDR3 DNA reads TGTGCCAGCAGTTACGGGACAGCCTATAGCAATCAGCCCCAGCATTTT. Protein product: CASSYGTAYSNQPQHF.

The rearrangement joins TRBV5-1 to TRBJ1-5; the match to TRBD1 covers 8 bases. With 1 base clipped from V and 6 bases from J, the junction kept 6 bases outside the gene matches. Germline lookup yields CDR1 SGHRS and CDR2 YFSETQ. This CDR3 comprises 15 residues. The CDR3 DNA is TGCGCCAGCAGCTTGACTGCAGGGGGCAGTCAGCCCCAGCATTTT. Amino acid sequence: CASSLTAGGSQPQHF.

The sample holds many counts of this clonotype. The V gene is TRBV20-1, the J gene TRBJ2-1, with 7 bases matching TRBD1. Losses at the gene ends were 0 bases for V and 4 bases for J; bases not matched to a gene: 9. The CDR3 sequence is 16 residues long. CDR1 is DFQATT and CDR2 is SNEGSKA in the germline V gene (reference sequence). CDR3 region: CSARDSRQGSYNEQFF. For the CDR3, the DNA is TGCAGTGCTAGAGACTCCCGACAGGGATCTTACAATGAGCAGTTCTTC.

This clonotype was counted many times. The chain has TRBV11-2 and TRBJ1-2; 7 bases align to TRBD1. There are 13 residues in the CDR3. CDR1 is SGHAT, CDR2 FQNNGV, per germline. The trim removed 5 bases at V and 0 bases at J, leaving 0 bases unmatched. CDR3 region: CASSGQANYGYTF. The CDR3 region has the DNA TGTGCCAGCAGCGGACAGGCTAACTATGGCTACACCTTC. Variable domain in full (rest from reference TRBV11-2 and TRBJ1-2): EAGVAQSPRYKIIEKRQSVAFWCNPISGHATLYWYQQILGQGPKLLIQFQNNGVVDDSQLPKDRFSAERLKGVDSTLKIQPAKLEDSAVYLCASSGQANYGYTFGSGTRLTVV.

This clonotype was seen more than once but under ten times. The genes are TRBV6-5 and TRBJ2-3; 14 bases are shared with TRBD2. Germline values: CDR1 MNHEY, CDR2 SVGAGI. The CDR3 contains 17 residues. V shed 2 bases and J 4 bases; nucleotides not matched to a gene: 5. The CDR3 bases are TGTGCCAGCAGTTACGTAACGGGACTAGCGGGGGCAGATACGCAGTATTTT. Translated: CASSYVTGLAGADTQYF.

This clonotype came up a few times. This sequence joins TRBV13 and TRBJ2-7; a possible D gene is TRBD2 (5 bases). The CDR3 loop spans 14 amino acids. Germline CDR1 reads PRHDT; CDR2 reads FYEKMQ (reference sequence). Trimming took 10 bases from V and 4 from J, leaving 20 bases between them. DNA of the CDR3: TGTGCCACTCGCTCGTGGGGAGAACGATACGAGCAGTACTTC. It yields the protein CATRSWGERYEQYF. The whole variable domain, remainder taken from reference TRBV13 and TRBJ2-7, is AAGVIQSPRHLIKEKRETATLKCYPIPRHDTVYWYQQGPGQDPQFLISFYEKMQSDKGSIPDRFSAQQFSDYHSELNMSSLELGDSALYFCATRSWGERYEQYFGPGTRLTVT.

The chain combines TRBV5-1 with TRBJ2-5; D is perhaps TRBD2 (7 bases). CDR1 is SGHRS, CDR2 YFSETQ, per germline. The CDR3 length is 15 residues. The V gene lost 2 bases and the J gene lost 4 bases, with 15 bases spanning the gap. CDR3 residues: CASSLTGGRGETQYF. The CDR3 DNA is TGCGCCAGCAGCTTAACGGGGGGCCGGGGAGAGACCCAGTACTTC.